The 15 T cell receptor beta chains below come from one sample, sequenced in a study of identical twins. TCRdb analysed the 5' RACE reads with MiXCR anew, one entry per CDR3 protein. Among some 300,000 distinct CDR3 sequences, 9% to 15% were seen once, and the ten largest hold around 6.9%. The same data also went into a second study, on yellow fever vaccine responses in identical twins.

What was sequenced was CD8+ T cells sorted from blood. These receptors were collected from a young woman in good health.

The chain carries TRBV3-1 and TRBJ1-2; D is undetermined. Between the trimmed V and J ends, which lost 3 bases and 5 bases, there was a span of 10 bases. The CDR3 covers 13 residues. CDR1 LGHDT and CDR2 YNNKEL come from the germline V gene (reference sequence). As DNA, the CDR3 is TGTGCCAGCAGCCACGGACCGGGATATGGCTACACCTTC. It encodes CASSHGPGYGYTF.

This clonotype was observed at least ten times. This sequence joins TRBV29-1 and TRBJ2-7; D is uncertain. The germline CDR1 and CDR2 sequences are SQVTM and ANQGSEA. Trimming shortened V by 4 bases and J by 1 base, and 5 bases separated the two germline ends. CDR3 length: 11 amino acids. CDR3 in DNA: TGCAGCGTTGTCGATTCCTACGAGCAGTACGTC. This translates into CSVVDSYEQYV.

The J gene is TRBJ2-3, the V gene TRBV4-1; TRBD2 might be the D (5 bases). With 0 bases removed from V and 5 bases from J, the gap between germline ends came to 9 bases. The CDR3 runs 14 residues. Germline V gene sequence: CDR1 MGHRA, CDR2 YSYEKL. The CDR3 sequence is CASSQDGGKDTQYF. In nucleotides, the CDR3 is TGCGCCAGCAGCCAAGATGGAGGTAAAGATACGCAGTATTTT.

This clonotype showed up just a few times. V gene TRBV6-4 combines with J gene TRBJ2-1; 10 positions match TRBD1. V shed 1 base, J shed 8 bases, and the junction held 8 bases outside the gene matches. Germline V gene sequence: CDR1 MRHNA, CDR2 SNTAGT. The CDR3 extends over 16 amino acids. The CDR3 DNA is TGTGCCAGCAGTGACTACGACAGGGGGCGGTTCGATGAGCAGTTCTTC. It encodes CASSDYDRGRFDEQFF.

This clonotype was seen a few times. CDR3 sequence: CASSQVTDRGTDTQYF. The DNA for the CDR3 is TGCGCCAGCAGCCAAGTAACGGACAGGGGCACAGATACGCAGTATTTT. The chain joins TRBV4-1 to TRBJ2-3, with 8 bases fitting TRBD1. Trimming removed 1 base from V and 1 base from J; junction bases left unmatched: 4. The CDR3 runs 16 residues. Germline V gives CDR1 MGHRA, CDR2 YSYEKL.

This clonotype was found a few times. The chain recombines TRBV4-1 with TRBJ1-6; D perhaps matches TRBD1 (5 bases). The CDR3 consists of 13 residues. V lost 4 bases, J lost 6 bases, and 7 bases lay in between. CDR1 is MGHRA and CDR2 is YSYEKL in the germline V gene. The chain's CDR3 is CASSPGTNSPLHF. CDR3 in DNA: TGCGCCAGCAGCCCAGGGACTAATTCACCCCTCCACTTT.

The chain combines TRBV6-5 with TRBJ2-3, with D perhaps matching TRBD1 (6 bases). The CDR3 is 19 residues long. Trimming stripped 4 bases from V and 0 bases from J, with 23 bases between. The germline CDR1 and CDR2 sequences are MNHEY and SVGAGI. As DNA, the CDR3 is TGTGCCAGCAGTTCCCAAGCGATAGACAGGTCTACTAGCACAGATACGCAGTATTTT. Translation: CASSSQAIDRSTSTDTQYF.

The table lists this clonotype with many counts. The rearrangement links TRBV29-1 to TRBJ2-1, with 14 bases matching TRBD2. The CDR3 loop spans 13 amino acids. V lost 6 bases and J lost 8; bases outside the gene matches: 3. Germline CDR1 and CDR2: SQVTM and ANQGSEA. DNA for the CDR3: TGCAGCGTCGGGACTAGCGGGAGATATGAGCAGTTCTTC. Its protein is CSVGTSGRYEQFF.

This clonotype was seen many times. The rearrangement links TRBV7-9 to TRBJ2-2, with D unresolved. Trimming cost V 8 bases and J 4 bases, with 5 bases left between them. The CDR3 contains 11 residues. Germline CDR1 reads SEHNR; CDR2 reads FQNEAQ (reference sequence). CDR3 DNA sequence: TGTGCCAGCGGGGTCACCGGGGAGCTGTTTTTT. This sequence encodes CASGVTGELFF.

This clonotype occurred many times. V gene TRBV12-3 or TRBV12-4 combines with J gene TRBJ2-7; D may be TRBD2 (5 bases). Trimming stripped 2 bases from V and 4 bases from J, with 6 bases between. The CDR3 sequence is 12 residues long. The CDR3 region is CASSLSGYEQYF. The DNA for the CDR3 is TGTGCCAGCAGTTTATCGGGATACGAGCAGTACTTC.

The chain has TRBV6-1 and TRBJ1-1; the D gene is possibly TRBD1 (5 bases). V lost 0 bases, J lost 0 bases, and 11 bases lay in between. Germline-derived CDR1 and CDR2 are MNHNS and SASEGT. This CDR3 region has 16 residues. This chain's CDR3 is CASSEARGSLNTEAFF. The CDR3 bases are TGTGCCAGCAGTGAAGCGCGGGGCAGCTTGAACACTGAAGCTTTCTTT.

The rearrangement links TRBV5-1 to TRBJ2-1, with D maybe TRBD2 (6 bases). V was pared by 5 bases and J by 5 bases, with 17 bases between. Germline assignment: CDR1 SGHRS and CDR2 YFSETQ. The CDR3 has 15 residues. The CDR3: CASSEGGAPNNEQFF. In DNA form, the CDR3 reads TGCGCCAGCAGTGAGGGAGGAGCTCCTAACAATGAGCAGTTCTTC.

The V call is TRBV20-1, the J call TRBJ2-5; D is possibly TRBD2 (5 bases). The closer fit of TRBJ2-7 to the DNA end suggests the J call may be wrong. The CDR3 runs 12 residues. Germline values: CDR1 DFQATT, CDR2 SNEGSKA (reference sequence). The DNA of the CDR3 is TGCAGTGCTACCCCCCCGGGGTCCGAGCAGTACTTC. It specifies CSATPPGSEQYF.

This clonotype was counted only a few times. The chain joins TRBV28 to TRBJ2-5; perhaps TRBD2 as D (6 bases). Germline CDR1 reads MDHEN; CDR2 reads SYDVKM. Between the trimmed V and J ends, which lost 3 bases and 1 base, there was a span of 12 bases. This CDR3 is built from 15 residues. CDR3 sequence (DNA): TGTGCCAGCAGTTTGGTTGGTAGCGGCCAAGAGACCCAGTACTTC. Protein: CASSLVGSGQETQYF. Drawing the rest from reference TRBV28 and TRBJ2-5, the complete variable domain is DVKVTQSSRYLVKRTGEKVFLECVQDMDHENMFWYRQDPGLGLRLIYFSYDVKMKEKGDIPEGYSVSREKKERFSLILESASTNQTSMYLCASSLVGSGQETQYFGPGTRLLVL.

The chain is built from TRBV5-1 and TRBJ2-5, with TRBD2 matching over 10 bases. The trim removed 0 bases at V and 2 bases at J, leaving 16 bases unmatched. This CDR3 spans 20 amino acids. From germline, CDR1 is SGHRS and CDR2 YFSETQ. CDR3 DNA sequence: TGCGCCAGCAGCTTGGTCGGTAGGCCTAGCGGGAGCAGTGGGCAAGAGACCCAGTACTTC. Protein sequence: CASSLVGRPSGSSGQETQYF.